This T cell receptor (beta chain) is from a study of response to subunit inactivated influenza vaccine. The CDR3 is made up of 15 amino acids. V was clipped by 4 bases and J by 4 bases, with 16 bases between them. Germline CDR1 is LNHNV and CDR2 is YYDKDF (reference sequence). TCRdb itself ran the RT-PCR reads through MiXCR, one entry per CDR3 protein. The sample has over 650,000 distinct CDR3 sequences, approximately 18% seen once. The V call is TRBV15, the J call TRBJ2-5; D is uncertain. This TCR derives from a man aged 45-60 years who received an inactivated influenza vaccine. Source: PBMCs from blood, taken 5 to 6 days after vaccination. In DNA, the CDR3 is TGTGCCACCAGCACAAAACGGGCAGCCTCAGAGACCCAGTACTTC. This gives the protein CATSTKRAASETQYF.